This is a list of T cell receptor beta chains from one sample in a study of metastatic and nonmetastatic thyroid tumors. TCRdb used MiXCR to call clones anew from the PCR reads. There are some 40,000 clones in the sample; about 17% occur only once, and 3% to 4% lies in the top ten. The source material was blood. These receptors all come from a female donor with papillary thyroid cancer or a benign thyroid nodule (not recorded which). Some clones in this sample may be carry-over from other donors' samples. Each CDR3 is given with its conserved first and last residue. The order of the fields is J gene, D gene, V gene, clone size, CDR3 protein, CDR3 DNA. The D gene is left open where the match is weak. Rows give clone size only sometimes, using once, few, many, or a class for an expanded clone.

j_call: TRBJ2-1; d_call: TRBD1; v_call: TRBV28; clone_size: many; cdr3_aa: CASSPDRGGQFF; cdr3_nt: TGTGCCAGCAGCCCTGACAGGGGAGGGCAGTTCTTC
j_call: TRBJ1-6; d_call: NA; v_call: TRBV5-6; clone_size: many; cdr3_aa: CASSLDGRINSPLHF; cdr3_nt: TGTGCCAGCAGCTTGGATGGCAGGATTAATTCACCCCTCCACTTT
j_call: TRBJ1-1; d_call: TRBD1; v_call: TRBV19; clone_size: many; cdr3_aa: CASSRDRGYGTEAFF; cdr3_nt: TGTGCCAGTAGCCGGGACAGGGGATATGGGACTGAAGCTTTCTTT
j_call: TRBJ1-4; d_call: TRBD1; v_call: TRBV19; clone_size: many; cdr3_aa: CASTGQGLEKLFF; cdr3_nt: TGTGCCAGTACGGGACAGGGGTTAGAAAAACTGTTTTTT
j_call: TRBJ1-5; d_call: NA; v_call: TRBV7-9; clone_size: many; cdr3_aa: CASSLAGVVEEPQHF; cdr3_nt: TGTGCCAGCAGCTTAGCAGGGGTTGTTGAGGAGCCCCAGCATTTT
j_call: TRBJ2-7; d_call: NA; v_call: TRBV10-3; clone_size: few; cdr3_aa: CAISESRSNLEQYF; cdr3_nt: TGTGCCATCAGTGAGTCTAGGTCCAACCTCGAGCAGTACTTC
j_call: TRBJ2-4; d_call: NA; v_call: TRBV15; clone_size: many; cdr3_aa: CATSKGSDKNIQYF; cdr3_nt: TGTGCCACCAGCAAGGGATCGGACAAAAACATTCAGTACTTC
j_call: TRBJ1-5; d_call: NA; v_call: TRBV6-1; clone_size: many; cdr3_aa: CASSLLGVHQPQHF; cdr3_nt: TGTGCCAGCAGCCTATTGGGAGTCCATCAGCCCCAGCATTTT
j_call: TRBJ2-7; d_call: TRBD2; v_call: TRBV10-2; clone_size: many; cdr3_aa: CASRQAGEGPYEQYF; cdr3_nt: TGCGCCAGCCGTCAGGCGGGGGAGGGACCCTACGAGCAGTACTTC
j_call: TRBJ1-2; d_call: TRBD1; v_call: TRBV6-1; clone_size: medium-sized; cdr3_aa: CASSPDRAGGYTF; cdr3_nt: TGTGCCAGCAGCCCAGACAGGGCTGGTGGCTACACCTTC
j_call: TRBJ1-4; d_call: TRBD1; v_call: TRBV29-1; clone_size: many; cdr3_aa: CSVRTGEGEKLFF; cdr3_nt: TGCAGCGTTCGGACAGGGGAGGGTGAAAAACTGTTTTTT
j_call: TRBJ2-1; d_call: TRBD1; v_call: TRBV29-1; clone_size: many; cdr3_aa: CSVDSPTGINEQFF; cdr3_nt: TGCAGCGTTGATTCCCCGACAGGGATTAATGAGCAGTTCTTC
j_call: TRBJ2-1; d_call: NA; v_call: TRBV15; clone_size: many; cdr3_aa: CATSILLWYEQFF; cdr3_nt: TGTGCCACCAGTATTCTCCTCTGGTATGAGCAGTTCTTC
j_call: TRBJ2-2; d_call: NA; v_call: TRBV6-1; clone_size: many; cdr3_aa: CASSARLGTGELFF; cdr3_nt: TGTGCCAGCAGTGCCCGCCTGGGCACCGGGGAGCTGTTTTTT
j_call: TRBJ2-3; d_call: TRBD2; v_call: TRBV20-1; clone_size: many; cdr3_aa: CSASKTIRGGSTQYF; cdr3_nt: TGCAGTGCTAGTAAAACTATTCGGGGCGGGAGTACGCAGTATTTT
j_call: TRBJ1-1; d_call: NA; v_call: TRBV20-1; clone_size: many; cdr3_aa: CSARDSGGQQAEAFF; cdr3_nt: TGCAGTGCTAGAGATTCGGGAGGTCAGCAGGCTGAAGCTTTCTTT
j_call: TRBJ1-4; d_call: NA; v_call: TRBV15; clone_size: many; cdr3_aa: CATSLSGLNEKLFF; cdr3_nt: TGTGCCACCAGCCTATCAGGGTTGAATGAAAAACTGTTTTTT
j_call: TRBJ2-3; d_call: NA; v_call: TRBV6-5; clone_size: many; cdr3_aa: CASSYQRPGTPGPDTQYF; cdr3_nt: TGTGCCAGCAGTTACCAAAGACCCGGGACCCCTGGCCCAGATACGCAGTATTTT
j_call: TRBJ1-1; d_call: NA; v_call: TRBV18; clone_size: many; cdr3_aa: CASSPGHPVEAFF; cdr3_nt: TGTGCCAGCTCACCGGGCCACCCCGTGGAAGCTTTCTTT
j_call: TRBJ1-2; d_call: NA; v_call: TRBV4-1; clone_size: NA; cdr3_aa: CASSQVFAEPDPYGYTF; cdr3_nt: TGCGCCAGCAGCCAAGTTTTCGCCGAGCCGGACCCCTATGGCTACACCTTC
j_call: TRBJ1-5; d_call: TRBD1; v_call: TRBV5-1; clone_size: NA; cdr3_aa: CASSLTGGCCQPQHF; cdr3_nt: TGCGCCAGCAGCTTGACAGGGGGCTGCTGTCAGCCCCAGCATTTT
j_call: TRBJ1-4; d_call: NA; v_call: TRBV18; clone_size: many; cdr3_aa: CASSPQGPNEKLFF; cdr3_nt: TGTGCCAGCTCACCACAGGGGCCTAATGAAAAACTGTTTTTT
j_call: TRBJ2-2; d_call: TRBD2; v_call: TRBV20-1; clone_size: many; cdr3_aa: CSAVGRLNTGELFF; cdr3_nt: TGCAGTGCAGTCGGGAGGCTAAACACCGGGGAGCTGTTTTTT